A single sample gave rise to the 23 T cell receptor beta chains below, sequenced in a study of blood T cells in healthy people across ages. Using a J-beta primer mix together with a sample-barcoded 5' primer, a second PCR was run for about 7 to 12 cycles. TCRdb reprocessed the 5' RACE reads with MiXCR, giving one entry per CDR3 protein. In the table there are 890,000 or so distinct CDR3 sequences, approximately 67% of which are singletons. Material: blood. These TCRs come from a man aged 25 to 45 in good health.

This chain uses TRBV11-2 with TRBJ2-6; 8 nucleotides align to TRBD2. Trimming cost V 2 bases and J 0 bases; bases outside gene matches: 15. CDR3 length: 21 residues. Germline CDR1 SGHAT, CDR2 FQNNGV. The DNA of the CDR3 is TGTGCCAGCAGCTTAATATGGGCAGGGGCAGCGGGGGACTCTGGGGCCAACGTCCTGACTTTC. Protein sequence: CASSLIWAGAAGDSGANVLTF. Full variable domain (remainder filled in from reference TRBV11-2 and TRBJ2-6): EAGVAQSPRYKIIEKRQSVAFWCNPISGHATLYWYQQILGQGPKLLIQFQNNGVVDDSQLPKDRFSAERLKGVDSTLKIQPAKLEDSAVYLCASSLIWAGAAGDSGANVLTFGAGSRLTVL.

This clonotype has just one count. CDR3 sequence (DNA): TGTGCCATTCGACAGGGGAATGGGGTCTACGAGCAGTACTTC. Translating gives CAIRQGNGVYEQYF. The V and J genes are TRBV6-2 or TRBV6-3 and TRBJ2-4; TRBD1 matches 8 bases. The last part of the DNA fits TRBJ2-7 better; the J call may be wrong. This CDR3 has 14 amino acids. Per the germline V gene, CDR1 is MNHEY and CDR2 is SVGEGT.

This chain links TRBV7-2 with TRBJ1-2; tentatively, D is TRBD1 (5 bases). The CDR3 consists of 14 residues. Trimming removed 1 base from V and 1 base from J, with 7 bases in between. Per germline, CDR1 SGHTA and CDR2 FQGNSA. CDR3: CASSLGGINYGYTF. CDR3 in DNA: TGTGCCAGCAGCTTAGGGGGGATTAACTATGGCTACACCTTC. Full variable domain (remainder filled in from reference TRBV7-2 and TRBJ1-2): GAGVSQSPSNKVTEKGKDVELRCDPISGHTALYWYRQSLGQGLEFLIYFQGNSAPDKSGLPSDRFSAERTGGSVSTLTIQRTQQEDSAVYLCASSLGGINYGYTFGSGTRLTVV.

The count of this clonotype is one. This sequence joins TRBV9 and TRBJ2-1, with D perhaps given as TRBD1 or TRBD2 (5 bases each). Germline V lookup: CDR1 SGDLS, CDR2 YYNGEE. The CDR3 is 16 amino acids. Trimming stripped 4 bases from V and 2 bases from J, with 16 bases between. DNA for the CDR3: TGTGCCAGCAGCTCCTTCGGGACCCCTGCCTACAATGAGCAGTTCTTC. Protein: CASSSFGTPAYNEQFF.

J is TRBJ2-1 and V is TRBV24-1; 9 nucleotides align to TRBD1. With V trimmed by 5 bases and J by 1 base, 5 bases remained unmatched. This CDR3 contains 16 residues. The germline CDR1 and CDR2 sequences are KGHDR and SFDVKD. CDR3 residues: CATSAPDRGSYNEQFF. CDR3 nucleotides: TGTGCCACCAGTGCTCCTGACAGGGGGTCCTACAATGAGCAGTTCTTC.

This clonotype occurred a few times. The chain employs TRBV12-3 or TRBV12-4 and TRBJ1-5; 8 nucleotides agree with TRBD1. The CDR3 is made up of 15 amino acids. The V segment lost 5 bases and the J segment 2 bases; nucleotides outside the gene matches: 5. The CDR3, as DNA: TGTGCCAGCAGTCCCGGACAGGGCGGCAATCAGCCCCAGCATTTT. Protein product: CASSPGQGGNQPQHF.

As DNA, the CDR3 is TGCGCCAGCAGCCAAGATTGGACCGGCCAGCGGGTCTACAATGAGCAGTTCTTC. Translating it yields CASSQDWTGQRVYNEQFF. The V gene is TRBV4-3, the J gene TRBJ2-1, with D possibly matching TRBD2 (6 bases). The V end lost 0 bases, the J end lost 3 bases, and 18 bases lay between the germline ends. Germline V lookup: CDR1 LGHNA, CDR2 YSLEER. The CDR3 contains 18 residues.

V is TRBV7-2 and J is TRBJ2-3; D is perhaps TRBD2 (7 bases). The CDR3 sequence is 17 residues long. Germline V gives CDR1 SGHTA, CDR2 FQGNSA. Deletions cut 5 bases from V and 2 bases from J, with 20 bases between. The CDR3: CASSPRGGGTTTDTQYF. The CDR3 DNA sequence: TGTGCCAGCAGCCCGAGGGGAGGGGGGACTACCACAGATACGCAGTATTTT.

This chain links TRBV7-2 with TRBJ2-2; TRBD2 might be the D (6 bases). The length of the CDR3 is 14 residues. Germline V gene data show CDR1 as SGHTA and CDR2 as FQGNSA. Trimming pared 5 bases from V and 4 bases from J, leaving 11 bases between. CDR3 sequence (DNA): TGTGCCAGCAGCCAAGGACTATTCACCGGGGAGCTGTTTTTT. Its translation is CASSQGLFTGELFF.

V gene TRBV20-1 combines with J gene TRBJ2-7; 7 bases line up with TRBD1. With the DNA end fitting TRBJ2-5 better, the J assignment may be wrong. This CDR3 is 16 amino acids long. Looked up from germline, CDR1 is DFQATT and CDR2 is SNEGSKA (reference sequence). In DNA form, the CDR3 reads TGCAGTGCCAGCGACGGTGGACGACGGGGACAGAAGACCCAGTACTTC. As protein: CSASDGGRRGQKTQYF.

The rearrangement uses TRBV9 and TRBJ2-2; 12 bases are a match to TRBD1. The CDR3 has 16 residues. From germline, CDR1 is SGDLS and CDR2 YYNGEE. Losses at the gene ends were 0 bases for V and 6 bases for J; bases not matched to a gene: 3. CDR3 DNA sequence: TGTGCCAGCAGCGTAGAGGGACAGGGGGCAGCCGGGGAGCTGTTTTTT. It translates to CASSVEGQGAAGELFF.

The chain links TRBV14 to TRBJ1-6, with 7 bases matching TRBD1. The CDR3 sequence is 16 residues long. From germline, CDR1 is SGHDN and CDR2 FVKESK. After removal of 0 bases from V and 7 bases from J, the junction contained 6 bases not matched to a gene. CDR3 in amino acids: CASSQDRGQVNSPLHF. CDR3 coding DNA: TGTGCCAGCAGCCAAGATCGCGGACAGGTCAATTCACCCCTCCACTTT.

This clonotype was seen only a few times. The rearrangement links TRBV6-2 or TRBV6-3 to TRBJ2-1; 12 bases match TRBD1. Germline V gives CDR1 MNHEY, CDR2 SVGEGT. V was pared by 6 bases and J by 14 bases, with 11 bases of the junction left unmatched. This CDR3 contains 14 residues. CDR3 in DNA: TGTGCCAGCAGGCCCGTCGCGGGACAGGGGGCAAAGTTCTTC. The encoded protein is CASRPVAGQGAKFF.

J is TRBJ2-3 and V is TRBV4-2; tentative D call: TRBD1 (6 bases). V was pared by 1 base and J by 4 bases, with 9 bases between. This CDR3 has 14 amino acids. Germline-derived CDR1 and CDR2 are LGHNA and YNFKEQ. CDR3: CASSQATGPDTQYF. As DNA, the CDR3 is TGTGCCAGCAGCCAAGCAACAGGGCCAGATACGCAGTATTTT.

This clonotype has more than one count but fewer than ten. The chain couples TRBV15 to TRBJ2-5; D not resolved. The ends were cut back, 0 bases at V and 2 bases at J, with 7 bases in the middle. This CDR3 has 14 residues. Germline V gene sequence: CDR1 LNHNV, CDR2 YYDKDF (reference sequence). CDR3 sequence: CATSRDARQETQYF. CDR3 coding DNA: TGTGCCACCAGCAGAGATGCCAGGCAAGAGACCCAGTACTTC.

This clonotype has more than one count but fewer than ten. The rearrangement joins TRBV7-3 to TRBJ2-3, with 7 bases fitting TRBD2. Looked up from germline, CDR1 is SGHTA and CDR2 is FQGTGA. This CDR3 spans 12 amino acids. The V and J ends lost 5 bases and 10 bases, in that order; junction bases with no gene match: 6. CDR3 residues: CASSHPGRAQYF. The CDR3 region has the DNA TGTGCCAGCAGCCATCCAGGGAGGGCGCAGTATTTT.

This clonotype was found once. This chain joins TRBV6-2 or TRBV6-3 and TRBJ2-3, with D maybe TRBD1 (5 bases). CDR3 size: 15 residues. V was trimmed by 2 bases and J by 2 bases, leaving 11 bases between them. Germline V gives CDR1 MNHEY, CDR2 SVGEGT. CDR3 bases: TGTGCCAGCAGTTACGGGGCTACTAACACAGATACGCAGTATTTT. Encoded protein: CASSYGATNTDTQYF.

This clonotype has just a few counts. The chain links TRBV29-1 to TRBJ1-2; D might be TRBD1 (6 bases). V was clipped by 5 bases and J by 7 bases, with 14 bases between them. CDR1 is SQVTM, CDR2 ANQGSEA, per germline. This CDR3 spans 12 amino acids. The CDR3 loop reads CSVSQDRGGYTF. The CDR3 DNA sequence: TGCAGCGTTTCGCAGGACAGAGGTGGCTACACCTTC.

This chain joins TRBV6-6 and TRBJ2-7; maybe TRBD2 (5 bases). This CDR3 has 13 residues. Germline CDR1 and CDR2: MNHNY and SVGAGI (reference sequence). V lost 7 bases to trimming and J lost 5 bases, with 15 bases between them. CDR3 DNA sequence: TGTGCCAGCATCGCCTCCGGGGTTGACGAGCAGTACTTC. Translation: CASIASGVDEQYF.

This chain joins TRBV9 and TRBJ1-1, with 7 bases matching TRBD1. The V segment lost 4 bases and the J segment 3 bases; nucleotides outside the gene matches: 9. The CDR3 sequence is 15 residues long. Per the germline V gene, CDR1 is SGDLS and CDR2 is YYNGEE. CDR3 DNA: TGTGCCAGCAGCCCACGTACAGGGGCGGACACTGAAGCTTTCTTT. It translates to CASSPRTGADTEAFF.

The chain combines TRBV20-1 with TRBJ2-7; D is undetermined. The germline CDR1 and CDR2 sequences are DFQATT and SNEGSKA (reference sequence). This CDR3 contains 12 residues. Deletions cut 8 bases from V and 2 bases from J, with 13 bases between. The CDR3, as DNA: TGCAGTTGGGTCAGGAGTACCTACGAGCAGTACTTC. Translated, it gives CSWVRSTYEQYF.

The chain employs TRBV29-1 and TRBJ2-5; D is possibly TRBD2 (5 bases). With 4 bases removed from V and 0 bases from J, the gap between germline ends came to 12 bases. The CDR3 is 14 amino acids. CDR1 and CDR2 from the germline V gene are SQVTM and ANQGSEA. The CDR3 here is CSVAATGNQETQYF. The CDR3 nucleotides are TGCAGCGTTGCGGCTACCGGGAACCAAGAGACCCAGTACTTC.

This clonotype was recorded a few times. The chain combines TRBV5-1 with TRBJ2-4; TRBD2 matches 8 bases. Looked up from germline, CDR1 is SGHRS and CDR2 is YFSETQ. Unmatched junction bases numbered 7, after V lost 0 bases and J lost 8 bases. CDR3 length: 15 residues. The DNA of the CDR3 is TGCGCCAGCAGCTTGGTCGGCGGGGGGATGGACATTCAGTACTTC. It encodes CASSLVGGGMDIQYF.